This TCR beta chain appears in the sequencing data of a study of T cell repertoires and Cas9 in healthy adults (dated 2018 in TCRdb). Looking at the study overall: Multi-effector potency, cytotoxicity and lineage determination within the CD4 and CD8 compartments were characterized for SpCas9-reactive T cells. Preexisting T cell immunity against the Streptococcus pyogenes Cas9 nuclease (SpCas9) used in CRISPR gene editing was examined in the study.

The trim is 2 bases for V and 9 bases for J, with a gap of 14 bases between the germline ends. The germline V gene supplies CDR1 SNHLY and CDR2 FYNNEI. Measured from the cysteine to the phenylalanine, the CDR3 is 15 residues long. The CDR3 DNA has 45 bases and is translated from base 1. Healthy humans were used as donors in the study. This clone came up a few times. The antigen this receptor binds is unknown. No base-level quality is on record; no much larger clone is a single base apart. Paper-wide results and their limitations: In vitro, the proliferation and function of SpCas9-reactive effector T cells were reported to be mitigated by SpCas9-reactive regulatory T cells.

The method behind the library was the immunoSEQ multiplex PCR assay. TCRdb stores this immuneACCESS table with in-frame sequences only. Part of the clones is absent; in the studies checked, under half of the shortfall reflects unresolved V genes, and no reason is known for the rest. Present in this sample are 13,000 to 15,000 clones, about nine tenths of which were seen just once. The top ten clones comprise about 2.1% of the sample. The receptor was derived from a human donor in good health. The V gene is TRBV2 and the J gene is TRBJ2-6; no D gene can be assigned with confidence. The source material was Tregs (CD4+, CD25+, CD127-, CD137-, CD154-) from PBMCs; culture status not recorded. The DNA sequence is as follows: TGTGCCAGCAGTGAAAGCGCAGGTTGGGGCAACGTCCTGACTTTC. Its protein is CASSESAGWGNVLTF.